These 8 T cell receptor beta chains originate from one sample sequenced in a study of blood T cell repertoires in COVID-19. Using immunoSEQ multiplex PCR, the repertoire was profiled, and TCRdb retains in-frame clones only, with some absent. The sample carries 200,000 to 300,000 clones, 84% recorded once. The specimen sequenced was peripheral blood. Receptor source: a woman in her thirties or forties who had recovered from COVID-19.

This clone was counted between two and nine times. This chain joins TRBV27 and TRBJ1-6, with D hard to call. CDR1 and CDR2 from the germline V gene are MNHEY and SMNVEV (reference sequence). There are 15 residues in the CDR3. Trimming took off 5 bases at V and 1 base at J, with 9 bases between the two ends. CDR3 DNA sequence: TGTGCCAGCAGTCCGGAGAGGTCCTATAATTCACCCCTCCACTTT. Protein product: CASSPERSYNSPLHF.

The J gene is TRBJ2-7, the V gene TRBV2; perhaps TRBD2 as D (5 bases). Trimming removed 3 bases from V and 5 bases from J, with 11 bases in between. CDR3 length equals 13 residues. Germline V gene data show CDR1 as SNHLY and CDR2 as FYNNEI. CDR3 bases: TGTGCCAGCAGTGATCGGGGTCCCGACGAGCAGTACTTC. Residues: CASSDRGPDEQYF.

This chain connects TRBV21-1 to TRBJ2-5; the table gives TRBD1 as D, unverified against the DNA. TRBV21-1 is flagged as a pseudogene. The CDR3 extends over 17 amino acids. CDR3 bases: TGTGCCAGCAGTCTCCTGGAATGTAGTGGGGCCCAGGAGACCCAGTACTTC. It codes for CASSLLECSGAQETQYF.

The V and J genes are TRBV3-1 (or the pseudogene TRBV3-2) and TRBJ2-7; perhaps TRBD1 as D (7 bases). V was trimmed by 11 bases and J by 0 bases, leaving 14 bases between them. Germline V gene data show CDR1 as LGHDT and CDR2 as YNNKEL (reference sequence). The CDR3 is 13 amino acids. CDR3 nucleotides: TGTGCCGCGGGAAGACAGGGCTCCTACGAGCAGTACTTC. Translated: CAAGRQGSYEQYF.

This sequence joins TRBV6-4 and TRBJ2-2; D is possibly TRBD2 (6 bases). The CDR3 runs to 15 residues. From germline, CDR1 is MRHNA and CDR2 SNTAGT. Trimming shortened V by 6 bases and J by 1 base, and 12 bases separated the two germline ends. The CDR3 spells CASRPMGGNTGELFF. The CDR3 DNA is TGTGCCAGCAGACCGATGGGGGGGAACACCGGGGAGCTGTTTTTT.

This sequence joins TRBV11-3 and TRBJ2-7; the match to TRBD1 covers 8 bases. Germline V gene data show CDR1 as SGHNT and CDR2 as YENEEA. The CDR3 runs 16 residues. The V and J ends lost 5 bases and 5 bases, in that order; junction bases with no gene match: 14. The CDR3 nucleotides are TGTGCCAGCAGCCAAGACTTGGGGGACAGGCCACACGAGCAGTACTTC. This codes for CASSQDLGDRPHEQYF.

The chain has TRBV18 and TRBJ2-3; 8 bases match TRBD2. CDR3 length: 17 residues. From germline, CDR1 is KGHSH and CDR2 LQKENI. The trim removed 3 bases at V and 2 bases at J, leaving 10 bases unmatched. The CDR3 loop reads CASSPLGGGTVTDTQYF. CDR3 DNA: TGTGCCAGCTCACCGCTGGGCGGGGGGACCGTCACAGATACGCAGTATTTT.

This rearrangement joins TRBV6-5 to TRBJ2-3; D is perhaps TRBD1 (5 bases). This CDR3 region has 12 residues. Germline V gene lookup returns CDR1 MNHEY and CDR2 SVGAGI. Trimming took off 5 bases at V and 5 bases at J, with 8 bases between the two ends. This CDR3 reads CASSRQLDTQYF. The CDR3 DNA reads TGTGCCAGCAGTAGACAGCTAGATACGCAGTATTTT.